The 29 T cell receptor beta chains below all came from one sample that was sequenced in a study of blood T cell repertoires in COVID-19. Libraries were prepared by immunoSEQ multiplex PCR; TCRdb keeps only in-frame clonotypes and omits some of them. This sample carries more than 250,000 clones, more than 80% of them seen once, and the ten largest clones take roughly 6%. The specimen was peripheral blood. All receptors come from a woman aged 50 to 65 with COVID-19, enrolled during active disease.

This chain uses TRBV4-2 with TRBJ1-2; TRBD1 agrees at 10 bases. J gave up 9 bases and V 0 bases, and 7 bases lay outside the gene matches. Germline V gene data show CDR1 as LGHNA and CDR2 as YNFKEQ. There are 15 residues in the CDR3. The CDR3 sequence: CASSQDPRDRGSYTF. The CDR3 DNA sequence: TGTGCCAGCAGCCAAGATCCCCGGGACAGGGGTAGCTACACCTTC.

This rearrangement joins TRBV4-1 to TRBJ2-5; 10 bases match TRBD2. The V and J ends lost 0 bases and 9 bases, in that order; junction bases with no gene match: 13. Per the germline V gene, CDR1 is MGHRA and CDR2 is YSYEKL. The CDR3 is made up of 17 amino acids. For the CDR3, the DNA is TGCGCCAGCAGCCAAGAGGGGGTAGCGGGAGGCCGTGGGTCCCAGTACTTC. This encodes CASSQEGVAGGRGSQYF.

The V and J genes are TRBV5-1 and TRBJ1-6; 7 nucleotides line up with TRBD1. Germline trimming cut 7 bases from V and 7 bases from J; bases unmatched to any gene: 5. The CDR3 spans 13 residues. Per the germline V gene, CDR1 is SGHRS and CDR2 is YFSETQ. The CDR3 sequence is CASGDRENSPLHF. The CDR3 region has the DNA TGCGCCAGCGGCGACAGGGAAAATTCACCCCTCCACTTT.

The V call is TRBV30, the J call TRBJ2-3; 12 positions match TRBD2. The V gene's germline CDR1 is GTSNPN and CDR2 SVGIG (reference sequence). Germline trimming cut 0 bases from V and 3 bases from J; bases unmatched to any gene: 4. The CDR3 contains 16 residues. The CDR3 here is CAWSVALAGGTDTQYF. Here the CDR3 DNA reads TGTGCCTGGAGTGTTGCTCTAGCGGGAGGGACAGATACGCAGTATTTT.

The chain joins TRBV28 to TRBJ2-3; 8 bases are shared with TRBD2. The CDR3 runs to 16 residues. Germline loops: CDR1 MDHEN, CDR2 SYDVKM. V shed 2 bases and J 0 bases; nucleotides not matched to a gene: 4. The CDR3 spells CASSLPAGESTDTQYF. The CDR3 DNA is TGTGCCAGCAGTTTACCAGCGGGAGAGAGCACAGATACGCAGTATTTT.

CDR3 DNA sequence: TGTGCCAGCAGCGGGAGGACCCGTGGCGAAAAACTGTTTTTT. It specifies CASSGRTRGEKLFF. The V gene is TRBV7-6, the J gene TRBJ1-4, with D hard to call. Germline-derived CDR1 and CDR2 are SGHVS and FNYEAQ. V was pared by 5 bases and J by 8 bases, with 15 bases between. This CDR3 is built from 14 residues.

V is TRBV11-3 and J is TRBJ2-1; the match to TRBD2 covers 11 bases. CDR3 length equals 15 residues. Germline loops: CDR1 SGHNT, CDR2 YENEEA. Germline trimming cut 8 bases from V and 10 bases from J; bases unmatched to any gene: 13. The CDR3 DNA sequence: TGTGCCAGCCGTGCTTTGGGGCTAGCGGGAGGAGAGCAGTTCTTC. Protein sequence: CASRALGLAGGEQFF.

The genes are TRBV30 and TRBJ1-5; D remains unclear. Germline values: CDR1 GTSNPN, CDR2 SVGIG (reference sequence). The V end was cut by 0 bases, the J end by 7 bases, with 16 bases between. The CDR3 loop spans 15 amino acids. CDR3 nucleotides: TGTGCCTGGAGTGTTAATATGGGAGTTGAACAGCCCCAGCATTTT. This codes for CAWSVNMGVEQPQHF.

J is TRBJ1-4 and V is TRBV4-2; D gene ambiguous. The CDR3 totals 15 residues. Germline V gives CDR1 LGHNA, CDR2 YNFKEQ. V gave up 0 bases and J gave up 6 bases, with 11 bases separating them. CDR3 loop: CASSQDDGGDEKLFF. CDR3 nucleotides: TGTGCCAGCAGCCAAGACGATGGAGGAGATGAAAAACTGTTTTTT.

The chain recombines TRBV24-1 with TRBJ2-6; D uncertain. The CDR3 spans 16 residues. With 3 bases removed from V and 0 bases from J, the gap between germline ends came to 8 bases. CDR1 and CDR2 (germline): KGHDR, SFDVKD. The DNA for the CDR3 is TGTGCCACCAGTGATGAGGAAAGCTCTGGGGCCAACGTCCTGACTTTC. It yields the protein CATSDEESSGANVLTF.

The rearrangement uses TRBV7-3 and TRBJ2-7; TRBD2 might be the D (6 bases). CDR3 length: 15 amino acids. Germline CDR1 reads SGHTA; CDR2 reads FQGTGA. V lost 6 bases to trimming and J lost 5 bases, with 20 bases between them. The CDR3 nucleotides are TGTGCCAGCAGACGGACTACCTTAGGACTCCACGAGCAGTACTTC. Translation gives CASRRTTLGLHEQYF.

The chain links TRBV11-2 to TRBJ1-2; the D gene is possibly TRBD1 (6 bases). Trimming cost V 5 bases and J 4 bases, with 20 bases left between them. Germline lookup yields CDR1 SGHAT and CDR2 FQNNGV. This CDR3 region has 16 residues. The CDR3 here is CASSHPGGASGYGYTF. DNA for the CDR3: TGTGCCAGCAGCCACCCCGGGGGGGCAAGCGGCTATGGCTACACCTTC.

The chain has TRBV5-1 and TRBJ2-4; 8 bases line up with TRBD1. The CDR3 runs 15 residues. Germline V gene lookup returns CDR1 SGHRS and CDR2 YFSETQ. Germline trimming cut 7 bases from V and 6 bases from J; bases unmatched to any gene: 12. The CDR3 nucleotides read TGCGCCAGCCAAGGGACGCCCGACAGGGGAAACATTCAGTACTTC. It translates to CASQGTPDRGNIQYF. The variable domain in full, with the rest retrieved from reference TRBV5-1 and TRBJ2-4, is KAGVTQTPRYLIKTRGQQVTLSCSPISGHRSVSWYQQTPGQGLQFLFEYFSETQRNKGNFPGRFSGRQFSNSRSEMNVSTLELGDSALYLCASQGTPDRGNIQYFGAGTRLSVL.

A single count supports this clone. The J gene is TRBJ1-5, the V gene TRBV7-2; D gene unclear. Trimming stripped 1 base from V and 3 bases from J, with 13 bases between. Germline V gives CDR1 SGHTA, CDR2 FQGNSA. The CDR3 runs to 16 residues. CDR3 sequence (DNA): TGTGCCAGCAGCTTAGTTGGTCGCCAGTACAATCAGCCCCAGCATTTT. Its translation is CASSLVGRQYNQPQHF.

This chain connects TRBV14 to TRBJ2-3; possible D gene TRBD1, 5 bases. The germline V gene has CDR1 SGHDN and CDR2 FVKESK. V was cut by 4 bases and J by 0 bases, with 14 bases left in between. The CDR3 consists of 16 residues. The CDR3 loop reads CASSLQGRKSTDTQYF. CDR3 coding DNA: TGTGCCAGCAGCCTGCAGGGTAGAAAGAGCACAGATACGCAGTATTTT.

The chain carries TRBV29-1 and TRBJ2-7; TRBD1 might be the D (6 bases). The CDR3 is made up of 16 amino acids. Trimming removed 4 bases from V and 1 base from J, with 20 bases in between. Germline lookup yields CDR1 SQVTM and CDR2 ANQGSEA. CDR3 DNA sequence: TGCAGCGTTGGGGGGCCCGGAGGTATCTCTTCCTACGAGCAGTACTTC. It specifies CSVGGPGGISSYEQYF.

This chain uses TRBV6-5 with TRBJ2-7; TRBD1 matches 8 bases. Per the germline V gene, CDR1 is MNHEY and CDR2 is SVGAGI. The CDR3 contains 15 residues. V lost 2 bases and J lost 1; bases outside the gene matches: 4. CDR3 protein: CASSYRQGMSYEQYF. The CDR3, as DNA: TGTGCCAGCAGTTACAGACAGGGGATGTCCTACGAGCAGTACTTC.

The chain joins TRBV24-1 to TRBJ1-5, with D unresolved. With 6 bases removed from V and 7 bases from J, the gap between germline ends came to 12 bases. Germline V gene lookup returns CDR1 KGHDR and CDR2 SFDVKD. The CDR3 extends over 13 amino acids. The chain's CDR3 is CATSLGSRQPQHF. CDR3 nucleotides: TGTGCCACCAGTCTCGGGTCTCGGCAGCCCCAGCATTTT.

This chain connects TRBV29-1 to TRBJ2-3; TRBD2 is a possible D gene (6 bases). CDR1 is SQVTM, CDR2 ANQGSEA, per germline. This CDR3 is 14 amino acids long. Trimming cost V 7 bases and J 0 bases, with 14 bases left between them. The CDR3 DNA sequence: TGCAGCGCCCGTCTAGCGACTAGCACAGATACGCAGTATTTT. Its protein product is CSARLATSTDTQYF.

This clone was seen only a few times. This chain links TRBV6-2 or TRBV6-3 with TRBJ1-3; no clear D gene. V was trimmed by 5 bases and J by 0 bases, leaving 8 bases between them. Germline V CDR1 and CDR2: MNHEY, SVGEGT. The CDR3 is 14 residues long. CDR3 nucleotides: TGTGCCAGCAGTCAGGAAAGCTCTGGAAACACCATATATTTT. The encoded protein is CASSQESSGNTIYF.

This clone occurred once. J is TRBJ2-1 and V is TRBV30; 10 bases fit TRBD2. The CDR3 consists of 15 residues. The V segment lost 8 bases and the J segment 7 bases; nucleotides outside the gene matches: 14. From germline, CDR1 is GTSNPN and CDR2 SVGIG (reference sequence). The CDR3 DNA reads TGTGCCGGACAAGGAGGTAGCGGGAGGAGGAATGAGCAGTTCTTC. Encoded protein: CAGQGGSGRRNEQFF.

The gene calls are TRBV4-1 and TRBJ1-2, with 12 bases identical to TRBD1. J lost 3 bases, V lost 3 bases, and 2 bases had no gene match. The germline V gene has CDR1 MGHRA and CDR2 YSYEKL. CDR3 length: 15 amino acids. This CDR3 is CASSQGQGADYGYTF. CDR3 coding DNA: TGCGCCAGCAGCCAGGGACAGGGGGCTGACTATGGCTACACCTTC.

The V gene is TRBV6-2 or TRBV6-3, the J gene TRBJ1-5, with a weak D call TRBD1 (6 bases). Trimming shortened V by 5 bases and J by 2 bases, and 16 bases separated the two germline ends. The CDR3 is 16 amino acids. Looked up from germline, CDR1 is MNHEY and CDR2 is SVGEGT. The CDR3 sequence: CASSKDRTKGNQPQHF. CDR3 nucleotides: TGTGCCAGCAGTAAGGACAGAACTAAGGGCAATCAGCCCCAGCATTTT.

The J gene is TRBJ2-7, the V gene TRBV7-2; the match to TRBD2 covers 9 bases. Trimming took 1 base from V and 3 from J; bases not matched to a gene: 10. Germline CDR1 SGHTA, CDR2 FQGNSA. The CDR3 extends over 17 amino acids. CDR3 sequence: CASSLEVAGDGNYEQYF. The DNA for the CDR3 is TGTGCCAGCAGCTTAGAAGTAGCGGGAGACGGCAACTACGAGCAGTACTTC.

This clone was counted a single time. The chain couples TRBV12-3 or TRBV12-4 to TRBJ2-7, with TRBD1 identical over 8 bases. The CDR3 covers 13 residues. Trimming at V came to 3 bases and at J to 9 bases, leaving 7 bases not matched to a gene. The CDR3 bases are TGTGCCAGCAGTTTTGGACAGGGAAGTGGGCAGTACTTC. Translating gives CASSFGQGSGQYF.

This clone was observed once. The J gene is TRBJ1-1, the V gene TRBV9, with D maybe TRBD1 (6 bases). Trimming pared 4 bases from V and 1 base from J, leaving 14 bases between. Germline V lookup: CDR1 SGDLS, CDR2 YYNGEE. The CDR3 sequence is 15 residues long. The CDR3 here is CASSPTGTPNTEAFF. The DNA of the CDR3 is TGTGCCAGCAGCCCCACCGGGACACCGAACACTGAAGCTTTCTTT.

This chain links TRBV27 with TRBJ2-7; D possibly corresponds to TRBD1 (6 bases). Germline CDR1 MNHEY, CDR2 SMNVEV (reference sequence). The CDR3 loop spans 15 amino acids. V gave up 0 bases and J gave up 3 bases, with 12 bases separating them. The CDR3 nucleotides are TGTGCCAGCAGTTTATCGTCCTGGACAGTCTACGAGCAGTACTTC. Its translation: CASSLSSWTVYEQYF.

The chain is built from TRBV5-1 and TRBJ1-2; 8 positions match TRBD1. V was clipped by 2 bases and J by 8 bases; unmatched bases: 8. This CDR3 is 14 amino acids long. In germline, CDR1 is SGHRS, CDR2 YFSETQ. CDR3 in DNA: TGCGCCAGCAGCTTTACAGGGGGGGTTGAAGGCTACACCTTC. Its protein product is CASSFTGGVEGYTF.

CDR3 bases: TGTGCCAGCTCGGGTAGAAAGGAGAATCAGCCCCAGCATTTT. This codes for CASSGRKENQPQHF. V is TRBV6-5 and J is TRBJ1-5; D not certain. CDR3 length equals 14 residues. Per the germline V gene, CDR1 is MNHEY and CDR2 is SVGAGI. V was cut by 8 bases and J by 4 bases, with 15 bases left in between.